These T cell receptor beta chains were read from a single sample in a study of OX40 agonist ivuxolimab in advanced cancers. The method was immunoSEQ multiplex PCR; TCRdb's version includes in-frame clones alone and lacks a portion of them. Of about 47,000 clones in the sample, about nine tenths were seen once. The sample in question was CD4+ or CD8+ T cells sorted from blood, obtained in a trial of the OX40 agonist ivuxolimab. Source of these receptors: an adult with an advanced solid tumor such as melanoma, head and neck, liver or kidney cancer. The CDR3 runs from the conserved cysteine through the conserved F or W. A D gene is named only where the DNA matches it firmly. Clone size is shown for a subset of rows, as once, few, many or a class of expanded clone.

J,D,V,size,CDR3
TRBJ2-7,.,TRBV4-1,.,CASSQGDNSYEQYF
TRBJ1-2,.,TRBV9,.,CASSLHTDSYGYTF
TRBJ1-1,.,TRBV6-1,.,CASPPWGTSYTEAFF
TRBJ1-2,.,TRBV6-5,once,CASKTLSYGYTF
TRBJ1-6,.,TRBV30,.,CACLTAYNSPLHF
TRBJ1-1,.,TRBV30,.,CAWSVQGDTEAFF
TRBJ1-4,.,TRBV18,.,CASSPPEGGLKDEKLFF
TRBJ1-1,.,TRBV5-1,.,CASSSGRQNTEAFF
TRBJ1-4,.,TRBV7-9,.,CASREGGARNEKLFF
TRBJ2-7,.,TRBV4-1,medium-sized,CASSQLTSYEQYF
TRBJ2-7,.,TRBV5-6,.,CASSLGDTSYEQYF
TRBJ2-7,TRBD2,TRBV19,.,CASSIASGYEQYF